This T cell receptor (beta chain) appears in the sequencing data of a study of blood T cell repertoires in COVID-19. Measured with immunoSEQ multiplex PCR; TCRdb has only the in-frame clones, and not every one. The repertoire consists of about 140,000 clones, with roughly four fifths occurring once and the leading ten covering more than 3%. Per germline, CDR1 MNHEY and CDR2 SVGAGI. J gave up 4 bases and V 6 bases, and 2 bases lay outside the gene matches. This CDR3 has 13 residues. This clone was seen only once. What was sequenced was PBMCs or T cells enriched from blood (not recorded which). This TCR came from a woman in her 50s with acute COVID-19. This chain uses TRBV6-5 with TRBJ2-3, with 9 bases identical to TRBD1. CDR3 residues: CASRRQGADTQYF. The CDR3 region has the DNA TGTGCCAGCAGAAGACAGGGGGCAGATACGCAGTATTTT.